The T cell receptor (beta chain) described here comes from a study of T cell repertoires in cytomegalovirus infection. On the study more broadly: TCR beta signatures that were public indicated CMV infection and matching HLA type.

One entry per CDR3 protein results from TCRdb running MiXCR on the reads. This sample has around 210,000 distinct CDR3 sequences, with 5% to 8.5% found just once. Many counts were recorded for this clonotype. Antigen specificity is unknown. Germline CDR1 and CDR2: LNHDA and SQIVND (reference sequence). With V trimmed by 5 bases and J by 4 bases, 8 bases remained unmatched. The CDR3 loop spans 15 amino acids. Points from the study as a whole: Accumulated public TCR beta family frequency recognized individuals carrying CMV together with the relevant HLA. Dominant in the ex vivo response were TCR beta clonotypes restricted by HLA-C and specific for CMV.

This receptor was taken from a human donor in good health (CMV status not recorded). Some clones in this sample may be carry-over from other donors' samples. The chain links TRBV19 to TRBJ2-7; 10 bases map to TRBD2. Source material: PBMCs. In DNA, the CDR3 is TGTGCCAGTAGTCCCAGCGGGGGGGCCGAATACGAGCAGTACTTC. Translated, it gives CASSPSGGAEYEQYF.